The clone carrying this T cell receptor beta chain was observed a few times. This entry belongs to a study of T cell changes during pregnancy in multiple sclerosis. V dropped 3 bases and J dropped 0 bases, with 9 bases sitting between them. The CDR3 extends over 15 amino acids. The V gene's germline CDR1 is KGHSH and CDR2 LQKENI. The assay was immunoSEQ multiplex PCR, and TCRdb's table has in-frame clones only and misses some. The table has more than 65,000 clones, 75% to 95% seen once. The chain recombines TRBV18 with TRBJ1-5; TRBD1 is a possible D gene (6 bases). The sequence derives from a female donor with multiple sclerosis, enrolled in a pregnancy study. The source material was CD4+ T cells from peripheral blood mononuclear cells, sampled before pregnancy. CDR3 protein: CASSPLDSSNQPQHF. CDR3 sequence (DNA): TGTGCCAGCTCACCTTTGGACAGTAGCAATCAGCCCCAGCATTTT.